What follows describes a single T cell receptor (beta chain). Sequenced by immunoSEQ multiplex PCR; TCRdb stores in-frame clones only, minus some. The data hold about 690,000 clones, with less than 95% observed a single time. J lost 6 bases, V lost 1 base, and 6 bases had no gene match. CDR1 is MNHEY and CDR2 is SVGAGI in the germline V gene. The CDR3 contains 15 residues. The source of the sample is a study of shared clonotypes between healthy human individuals. Material: memory CD8+ T cells from PBMCs. Stated subset: CD45RO+ cells pooled with CCR7-negative TemRA cells. This TCR came from a man between 18 and 29 years old in good health. Some clones in this sample may be carry-over from other donors' samples. The V and J genes are TRBV6-5 and TRBJ2-1, with 7 bases that match TRBD1. The CDR3 bases are TGTGCCAGCAGTTACTATGCCGGGACAGTCAATGAGCAGTTCTTC. Its translation is CASSYYAGTVNEQFF.